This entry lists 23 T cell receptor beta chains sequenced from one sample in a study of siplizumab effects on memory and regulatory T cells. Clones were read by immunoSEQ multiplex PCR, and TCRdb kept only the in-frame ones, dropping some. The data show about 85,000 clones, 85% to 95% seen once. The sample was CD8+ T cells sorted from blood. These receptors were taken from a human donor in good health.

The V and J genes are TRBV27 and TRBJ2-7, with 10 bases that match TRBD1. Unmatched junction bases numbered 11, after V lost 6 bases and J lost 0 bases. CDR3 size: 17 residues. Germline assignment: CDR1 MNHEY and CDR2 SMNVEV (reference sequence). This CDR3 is CASRSRGQGRSSYEQYF. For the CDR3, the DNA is TGTGCCAGCAGGTCGAGGGGACAGGGGCGAAGCTCCTACGAGCAGTACTTC.

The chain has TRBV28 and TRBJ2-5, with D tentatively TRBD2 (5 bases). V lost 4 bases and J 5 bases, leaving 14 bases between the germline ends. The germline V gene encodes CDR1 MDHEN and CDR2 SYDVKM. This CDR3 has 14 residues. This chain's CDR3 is CASSSTPGSETQYF. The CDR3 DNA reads TGTGCCAGCAGTTCAACCCCGGGGTCGGAGACCCAGTACTTC.

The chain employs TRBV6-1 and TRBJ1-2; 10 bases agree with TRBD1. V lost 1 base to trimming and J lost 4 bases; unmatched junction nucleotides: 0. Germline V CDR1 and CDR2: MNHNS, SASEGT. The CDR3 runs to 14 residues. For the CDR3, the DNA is TGTGCCAGCAGTGAAGGGACAGGGGGCTATGGCTACACCTTC. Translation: CASSEGTGGYGYTF.

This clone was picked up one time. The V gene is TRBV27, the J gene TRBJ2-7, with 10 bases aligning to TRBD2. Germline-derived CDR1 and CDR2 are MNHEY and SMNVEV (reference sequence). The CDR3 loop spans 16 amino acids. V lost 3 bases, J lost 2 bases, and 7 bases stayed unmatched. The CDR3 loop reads CASSFLAGDHPYEQYF. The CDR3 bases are TGTGCCAGCAGTTTTCTAGCGGGAGATCACCCCTACGAGCAGTACTTC.

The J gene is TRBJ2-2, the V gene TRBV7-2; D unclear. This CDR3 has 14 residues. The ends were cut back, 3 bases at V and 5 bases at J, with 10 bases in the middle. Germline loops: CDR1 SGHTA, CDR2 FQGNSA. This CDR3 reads CASSFTVGTGELFF. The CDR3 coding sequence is TGTGCCAGCAGCTTCACGGTCGGGACCGGGGAGCTGTTTTTT.

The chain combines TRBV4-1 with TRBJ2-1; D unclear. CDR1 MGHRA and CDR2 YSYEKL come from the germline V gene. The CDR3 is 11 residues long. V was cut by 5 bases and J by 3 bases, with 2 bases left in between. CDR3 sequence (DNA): TGCGCCAGCAGCGGCTACAATGAGCAGTTCTTC. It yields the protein CASSGYNEQFF.

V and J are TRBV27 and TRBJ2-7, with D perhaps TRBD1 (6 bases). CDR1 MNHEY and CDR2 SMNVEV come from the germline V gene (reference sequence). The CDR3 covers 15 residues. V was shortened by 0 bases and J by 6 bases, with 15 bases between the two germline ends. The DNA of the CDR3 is TGTGCCAGCAGTTTATCTGTCGAGGGGGTGATCGAGCAGTACTTC. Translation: CASSLSVEGVIEQYF.

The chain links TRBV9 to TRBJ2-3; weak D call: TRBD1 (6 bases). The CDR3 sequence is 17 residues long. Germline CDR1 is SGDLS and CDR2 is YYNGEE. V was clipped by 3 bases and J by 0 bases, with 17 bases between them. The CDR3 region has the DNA TGTGCCAGCAGCGGAAAGCAGGGGACGAGTAGCACAGATACGCAGTATTTT. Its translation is CASSGKQGTSSTDTQYF.

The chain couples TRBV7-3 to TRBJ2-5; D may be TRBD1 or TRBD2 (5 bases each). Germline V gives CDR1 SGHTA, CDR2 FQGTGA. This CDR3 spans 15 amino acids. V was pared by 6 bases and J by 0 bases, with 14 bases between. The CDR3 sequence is CASSPGRRYQETQYF. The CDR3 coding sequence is TGTGCCAGCAGTCCGGGACGGAGGTACCAAGAGACCCAGTACTTC.

The CDR3 DNA reads TGTGCCAGCAGCCACCCATACTTGGATACGCAGTATTTT. Protein: CASSHPYLDTQYF. The gene calls are TRBV14 and TRBJ2-3; D remains unclear. CDR3 length: 13 amino acids. Germline V CDR1 and CDR2: SGHDN, FVKESK. V was trimmed by 3 bases and J by 6 bases, leaving 10 bases between them.

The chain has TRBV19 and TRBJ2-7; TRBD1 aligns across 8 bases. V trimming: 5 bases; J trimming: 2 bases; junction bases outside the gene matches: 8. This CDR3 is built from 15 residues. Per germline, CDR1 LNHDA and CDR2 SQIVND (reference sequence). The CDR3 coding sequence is TGTGCCAGTAGTCCGAGGGACAGGAGAACCTACGAGCAGTACTTC. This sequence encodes CASSPRDRRTYEQYF.

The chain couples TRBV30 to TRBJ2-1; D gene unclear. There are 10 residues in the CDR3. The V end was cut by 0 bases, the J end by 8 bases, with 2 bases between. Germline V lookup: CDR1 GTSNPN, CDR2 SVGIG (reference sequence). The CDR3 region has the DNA TGTGCCTGGAGTGTAGATGAGCAGTTCTTC. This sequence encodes CAWSVDEQFF.

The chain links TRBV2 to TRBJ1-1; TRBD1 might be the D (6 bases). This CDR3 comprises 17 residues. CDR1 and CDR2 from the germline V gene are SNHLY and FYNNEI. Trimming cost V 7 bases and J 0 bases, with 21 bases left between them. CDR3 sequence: CASKDSTEKPMNTEAFF. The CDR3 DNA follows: TGTGCCAGCAAGGACAGCACCGAAAAACCCATGAACACTGAAGCTTTCTTT.

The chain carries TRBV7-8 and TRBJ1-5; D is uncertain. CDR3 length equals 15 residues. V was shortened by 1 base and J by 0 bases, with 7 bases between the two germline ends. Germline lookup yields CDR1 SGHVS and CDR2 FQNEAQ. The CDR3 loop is CASSLEGFSNQPQHF. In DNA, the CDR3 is TGTGCCAGCAGCTTAGAGGGATTTAGCAATCAGCCCCAGCATTTT.

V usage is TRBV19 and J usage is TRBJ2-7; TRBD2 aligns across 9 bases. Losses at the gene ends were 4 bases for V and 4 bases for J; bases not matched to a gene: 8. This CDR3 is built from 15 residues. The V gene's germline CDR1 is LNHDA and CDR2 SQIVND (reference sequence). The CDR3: CASSSPLAGIYEQYF. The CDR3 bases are TGTGCCAGTAGTAGCCCTCTAGCGGGAATATACGAGCAGTACTTC.

Here the CDR3 reads CASRPGQTYTGELFF. In nucleotides, the CDR3 is TGTGCCAGCAGGCCGGGACAGACATACACCGGGGAGCTGTTTTTT. V gene TRBV2 combines with J gene TRBJ2-2, with TRBD1 identical over 7 bases. V trimming: 6 bases; J trimming: 3 bases; junction bases outside the gene matches: 7. The CDR3 length is 15 residues. Germline V gene sequence: CDR1 SNHLY, CDR2 FYNNEI.

This chain's CDR3 is CASSSPIYYGTDTQYF. Here the CDR3 DNA reads TGTGCCAGCAGTTCCCCGATATACTATGGCACAGATACGCAGTATTTT. The chain carries TRBV27 and TRBJ2-3; D gene unclear. Per the germline V gene, CDR1 is MNHEY and CDR2 is SMNVEV (reference sequence). The CDR3 totals 16 residues. V lost 4 bases to trimming and J lost 1 base, with 15 bases between them.

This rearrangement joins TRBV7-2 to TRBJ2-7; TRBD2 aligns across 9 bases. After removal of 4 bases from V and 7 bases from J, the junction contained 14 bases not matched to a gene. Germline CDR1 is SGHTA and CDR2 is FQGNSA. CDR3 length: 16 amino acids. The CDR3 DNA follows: TGTGCCAGCAGCTACCCCAGACTAGCGGTATCGGGGGAGCAGTACTTC. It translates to CASSYPRLAVSGEQYF.

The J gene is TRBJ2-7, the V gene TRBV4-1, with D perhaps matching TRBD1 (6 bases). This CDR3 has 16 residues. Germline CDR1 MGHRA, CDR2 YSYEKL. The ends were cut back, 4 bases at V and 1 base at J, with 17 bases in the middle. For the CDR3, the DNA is TGCGCCAGCAGCCTAAACCCCTCAAGGGGGTCCTACGAGCAGTACTTC. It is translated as CASSLNPSRGSYEQYF.

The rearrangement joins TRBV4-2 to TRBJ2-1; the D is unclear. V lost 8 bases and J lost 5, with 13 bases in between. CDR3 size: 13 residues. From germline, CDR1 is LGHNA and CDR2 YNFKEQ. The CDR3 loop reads CASGVNINNEQFF. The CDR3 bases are TGTGCCAGCGGAGTTAATATAAACAATGAGCAGTTCTTC.

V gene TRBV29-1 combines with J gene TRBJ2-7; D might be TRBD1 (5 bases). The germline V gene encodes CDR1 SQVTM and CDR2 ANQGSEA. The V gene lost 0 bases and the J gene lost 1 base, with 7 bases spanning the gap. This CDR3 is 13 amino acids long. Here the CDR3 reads CSVEEGPSYEQYF. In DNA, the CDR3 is TGCAGCGTTGAAGAGGGGCCTTCCTACGAGCAGTACTTC.

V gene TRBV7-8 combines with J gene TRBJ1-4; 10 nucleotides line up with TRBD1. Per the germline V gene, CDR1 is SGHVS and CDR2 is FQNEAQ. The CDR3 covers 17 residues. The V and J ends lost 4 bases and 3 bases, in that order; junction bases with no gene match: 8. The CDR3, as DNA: TGTGCCAGCAGCTCCTTCCGGGACAGGGGCCCTAATGAAAAACTGTTTTTT. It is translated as CASSSFRDRGPNEKLFF. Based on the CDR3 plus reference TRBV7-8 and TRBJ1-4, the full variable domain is GAGVSQSPRYKVAKRGQDVALRCDPISGHVSLFWYQQALGQGPEFLTYFQNEAQLDKSGLPSDRFFAERPEGSVSTLKIQRTQQEDSAVYLCASSSFRDRGPNEKLFFGSGTQLSVL.

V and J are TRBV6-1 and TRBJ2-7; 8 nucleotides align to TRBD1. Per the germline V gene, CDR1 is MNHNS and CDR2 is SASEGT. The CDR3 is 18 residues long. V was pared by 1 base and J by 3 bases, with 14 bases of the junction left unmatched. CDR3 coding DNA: TGTGCCAGCAGTGAAGGGACAGGGTATAACTCACGGGGCTACGAGCAGTACTTC. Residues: CASSEGTGYNSRGYEQYF.